These T cell receptor beta chains were read from a single sample in a study of cytomegalovirus exposure and HLA in healthy donors. Measured with immunoSEQ multiplex PCR; TCRdb has only the in-frame clones, and not every one. Among under 250,000 clones listed, around 87% were seen once. Material: PBMCs. The source is a woman under 30 in good health and CMV-seropositive. The CDR3 runs from the conserved cysteine through the conserved F or W. Fields, in order: V gene, D gene, J gene, clone size, CDR3 protein, CDR3 DNA. A D gene is named only where the DNA matches it firmly. The size field is filled for only some rows; it gives once, few, many or a size class.

>TRBV18|.|TRBJ1-5|.
CASSPLGGARQPQHF
TGTGCCAGCTCACCTCTAGGGGGGGCGAGACAGCCCCAGCATTTT
>TRBV4-1|.|TRBJ1-1|.
CASSQHPGQSNTEAFF
TGCGCCAGCAGCCAACACCCCGGACAGTCGAACACTGAAGCTTTCTTT
>TRBV27|TRBD1|TRBJ1-2|few
CASRGQGWGYTF
TGTGCCAGCAGGGGACAGGGTTGGGGCTACACCTTC
>TRBV14|.|TRBJ2-2|.
CASSQVKGLNTGELFF
TGTGCCAGCAGCCAAGTTAAGGGGCTGAACACCGGGGAGCTGTTTTTT
>TRBV6-5|TRBD2|TRBJ2-1|once
CASSSSGGYNEQFF
TGTGCCAGCAGTAGTAGCGGGGGTTACAATGAGCAGTTCTTC
>TRBV2|.|TRBJ1-1|few
CASTQDSLNTEAFF
TGTGCCAGCACCCAGGACAGCCTGAACACTGAAGCTTTCTTT
>TRBV28|.|TRBJ1-2|.
CASRIRVPEAGYTF
TGTGCCAGCAGAATCAGGGTTCCCGAGGCTGGCTACACCTTC
>TRBV5-1|TRBD2|TRBJ2-3|once
CASSSRTSGTSTDTQYF
TGCGCCAGCAGCTCTCGGACTAGCGGGACCAGCACAGATACGCAGTATTTT
>TRBV6-1|.|TRBJ1-5|.
CASSAGWGNQPQHF
TGTGCCAGCAGCGCAGGATGGGGCAATCAGCCCCAGCATTTT
>TRBV6-1|.|TRBJ1-1|.
CASSEIYGRTEAFF
TGTGCCAGCAGTGAAATTTACGGTCGCACTGAAGCTTTCTTT
>TRBV27|.|TRBJ1-1|once
CASSLAGGDTEAFF
TGTGCCAGCAGCCTGGCGGGGGGCGACACTGAAGCTTTCTTT
>TRBV28|TRBD1|TRBJ1-2|.
CASSFPRDRVYYGYTF
TGTGCCAGCAGTTTTCCCCGGGACAGGGTTTACTATGGCTACACCTTC
>TRBV28|.|TRBJ2-5|.
CASSPQGQETQYF
TGTGCCAGCAGTCCACAGGGTCAAGAGACCCAGTACTTC
>TRBV6-1|.|TRBJ1-2|.
CASSVPGVRGYTF
TGTGCCAGCAGTGTCCCCGGGGTCCGCGGCTACACCTTC
>TRBV29-1|TRBD1|TRBJ1-4|.
CSVETGGEKLFF
TGCAGCGTTGAAACAGGGGGCGAAAAACTGTTTTTT
>TRBV6-1|TRBD1|TRBJ1-2|.
CASSEPIGDSNGYTF
TGTGCCAGCAGTGAACCGATAGGGGACAGCAATGGCTACACCTTC
>TRBV11-3|.|TRBJ1-1|.
CASSRGVGEAFF
TGTGCCAGCAGTCGCGGAGTGGGTGAAGCTTTCTTT
>TRBV5-1|TRBD2|TRBJ2-7|.
CASSLASGSYTYEQYF
TGCGCCAGCAGCTTGGCTAGCGGGAGTTATACCTACGAGCAGTACTTC
>TRBV5-1|.|TRBJ1-1|.
CASSLGGMNTEAFF
TGCGCCAGCAGCTTGGGGGGCATGAACACTGAAGCTTTCTTT
>TRBV6-6|.|TRBJ1-3|.
CASSEGNPGNTIYF
TGTGCCAGCAGTGAGGGCAACCCTGGAAACACCATATATTTT
>TRBV5-8|TRBD1|TRBJ1-5|.
CASSISTGGSNQPQHF
TGTGCCAGCAGCATATCTACAGGGGGGAGCAATCAGCCCCAGCATTTT
>TRBV15|TRBD2|TRBJ2-1|.
CATSRAVTLAGNNEQFF
TGTGCCACCAGCAGAGCCGTGACACTAGCGGGAAACAATGAGCAGTTCTTC
>TRBV18|.|TRBJ2-7|.
CASSPLPRGGPSSYEQYF
TGTGCCAGCTCACCTTTGCCCCGCGGAGGGCCCTCTTCCTACGAGCAGTACTTC